Listed below are T cell receptor beta chains from one sample, sequenced in a study of cytomegalovirus exposure and HLA in healthy donors. Using immunoSEQ multiplex PCR, the repertoire was profiled, and TCRdb retains in-frame clones only, with some absent. The table records 200,000 to 250,000 clones, over 60% of them present only once. The sample comprised PBMCs. The source is a man aged 18 to 29 in good health and CMV-seronegative. Both conserved end residues are part of each CDR3. The order of the fields is V gene, clone size, J gene, D gene, CDR3 protein, CDR3 DNA. A D gene is named only where the DNA matches it firmly. Some rows have no size entry. The others give once, few or many, or a class for an expanded clone.

V: TRBV2; size: -; J: TRBJ2-5; D: TRBD2; CDR3: CASSDIRLAGQITQETQYF; DNA: TGTGCCAGCAGTGATATCCGGCTAGCGGGGCAGATAACTCAAGAGACCCAGTACTTC
V: TRBV28; size: -; J: TRBJ1-1; D: -; CDR3: CASSSGQNFEAFF; DNA: TGTGCCAGCAGTTCCGGACAGAATTTTGAAGCTTTCTTT
V: TRBV29-1; size: -; J: TRBJ2-7; D: TRBD1; CDR3: CSVAWGQGAYEQYF; DNA: TGCAGCGTTGCTTGGGGACAGGGTGCTTACGAGCAGTACTTC
V: TRBV19; size: -; J: TRBJ2-2; D: -; CDR3: CASNPGTSNTGELFF; DNA: TGTGCCAGCAATCCCGGGACTTCGAACACCGGGGAGCTGTTTTTT
V: TRBV28; size: -; J: TRBJ1-5; D: -; CDR3: CASLEGINQPQHF; DNA: TGTGCCAGCCTAGAGGGAATCAATCAGCCCCAGCATTTT
V: TRBV7-2; size: -; J: TRBJ1-2; D: TRBD1; CDR3: CASSLAGQGAIYGYTF; DNA: TGTGCCAGCAGCTTAGCAGGGCAGGGGGCAATCTATGGCTACACCTTC
V: TRBV7-8; size: -; J: TRBJ1-2; D: -; CDR3: CASSRSGGRIYGYTF; DNA: TGTGCCAGCAGCCGCAGCGGGGGCCGAATCTATGGCTACACCTTC
V: TRBV2; size: once; J: TRBJ2-3; D: TRBD2; CDR3: CASSEDLAGDQDTQYF; DNA: TGTGCCAGCAGTGAAGACCTAGCGGGAGATCAAGATACGCAGTATTTT
V: TRBV6-1; size: -; J: TRBJ1-1; D: TRBD1; CDR3: CASRTHRGGGTEAFF; DNA: TGTGCCAGCAGAACCCACAGGGGCGGCGGCACTGAAGCTTTCTTT
V: TRBV7-6; size: -; J: TRBJ2-7; D: -; CDR3: CASSQRPGDTTYEQYF; DNA: TGTGCCAGCAGCCAGAGGCCCGGGGACACCACCTACGAGCAGTACTTC
V: TRBV2; size: -; J: TRBJ2-1; D: -; CDR3: CASSELAPDNEQFF; DNA: TGTGCCAGCAGTGAGCTAGCGCCGGACAATGAGCAGTTCTTC
V: TRBV30; size: -; J: TRBJ1-1; D: -; CDR3: CAWRTQGGTEAFF; DNA: TGTGCCTGGAGGACACAGGGAGGGACTGAAGCTTTCTTT
V: TRBV7-9; size: -; J: TRBJ2-7; D: TRBD2; CDR3: CASSHTSGTYEQYF; DNA: TGTGCCAGCAGCCACACTAGCGGCACCTACGAGCAGTACTTC
V: TRBV5-6; size: -; J: TRBJ1-4; D: -; CDR3: CASSSGTTNEKLFF; DNA: TGTGCCAGCAGCTCCGGGACAACTAATGAAAAACTGTTTTTT
V: TRBV4-2; size: once; J: TRBJ2-3; D: TRBD2; CDR3: CASSLLAGSTDTQYF; DNA: TGTGCCAGCAGCCTACTAGCGGGGAGCACAGATACGCAGTATTTT
V: TRBV27; size: -; J: TRBJ2-7; D: TRBD1; CDR3: CASSRQTGGAEQYF; DNA: TGTGCCAGCAGTCGCCAGACAGGGGGCGCCGAGCAGTACTTC
V: TRBV28; size: -; J: TRBJ1-5; D: TRBD1; CDR3: CASNPQGTGRNQPQHF; DNA: TGTGCCAGCAATCCCCAAGGGACAGGGCGCAATCAGCCCCAGCATTTT
V: TRBV5-4; size: -; J: TRBJ2-7; D: -; CDR3: CASSLEQGSEQYF; DNA: TGTGCCAGCAGCCTGGAACAGGGATCCGAGCAGTACTTC
V: TRBV30; size: -; J: TRBJ1-1; D: -; CDR3: CAWSILEGDTEAFF; DNA: TGTGCCTGGAGTATTTTGGAAGGGGACACTGAAGCTTTCTTT
V: TRBV6-5; size: -; J: TRBJ1-4; D: -; CDR3: CASSNLDGKSEKLFF; DNA: TGTGCCAGCAGTAACCTGGACGGGAAAAGCGAAAAACTGTTTTTT
V: TRBV4-3; size: -; J: TRBJ1-1; D: -; CDR3: CASSQDGQDTSGNTEAFF; DNA: TGCGCCAGCAGCCAAGATGGGCAGGACACTTCGGGGAACACTGAAGCTTTCTTT
V: TRBV9; size: -; J: TRBJ2-7; D: -; CDR3: CASSVDLDTYEQYF; DNA: TGTGCCAGCAGCGTAGATCTGGACACCTACGAGCAGTACTTC
V: TRBV18; size: -; J: TRBJ2-7; D: TRBD2; CDR3: CASSPQVLAGDPEQYF; DNA: TGTGCCAGCTCACCACAAGTACTAGCGGGAGACCCCGAGCAGTACTTC
V: TRBV5-4; size: -; J: TRBJ1-1; D: -; CDR3: CAAEGAEGTEAFF; DNA: TGTGCAGCTGAGGGCGCGGAGGGCACTGAAGCTTTCTTT
V: TRBV5-1; size: -; J: TRBJ2-7; D: -; CDR3: CASSEPGQRSYEQYF; DNA: TGCGCCAGCAGCGAGCCCGGACAGCGGTCCTACGAGCAGTACTTC
V: TRBV6-5; size: -; J: TRBJ1-1; D: -; CDR3: CASSSLGGPNTEAFF; DNA: TGTGCCAGCAGTTCCCTTGGGGGCCCGAACACTGAAGCTTTCTTT
V: TRBV11-1; size: -; J: TRBJ2-7; D: TRBD2; CDR3: CASSSLAGLAYEQYF; DNA: TGTGCCAGCAGCTCATTAGCGGGACTTGCCTACGAGCAGTACTTC
V: TRBV27; size: -; J: TRBJ1-2; D: -; CDR3: CASSGGARIYGYTF; DNA: TGTGCCAGCAGTGGCGGGGCGAGGATCTATGGCTACACCTTC
V: TRBV6-5; size: -; J: TRBJ2-5; D: TRBD2; CDR3: CASTEAGGRETQYF; DNA: TGTGCCAGCACCGAAGCGGGGGGCCGGGAGACCCAGTACTTC
V: TRBV20-1; size: -; J: TRBJ2-1; D: -; CDR3: CSASRDNEQFF; DNA: TGCAGTGCTAGCAGGGACAATGAGCAGTTCTTC
V: TRBV6-5; size: few; J: TRBJ2-4; D: -; CDR3: CASSYSFGAKNIQYF; DNA: TGTGCCAGCAGTTACTCGTTCGGAGCCAAAAACATTCAGTACTTC
V: TRBV2; size: -; J: TRBJ2-5; D: TRBD2; CDR3: CATQLADETQYF; DNA: TGTGCCACCCAACTAGCGGACGAGACCCAGTACTTC
V: TRBV12-5; size: -; J: TRBJ2-2; D: -; CDR3: CASGLIQGNTGELFF; DNA: TGTGCTAGTGGTTTGATACAGGGGAACACCGGGGAGCTGTTTTTT
V: TRBV2; size: -; J: TRBJ1-4; D: -; CDR3: CASRANEKLFF; DNA: TGTGCCAGCAGGGCAAATGAAAAACTGTTTTTT
V: TRBV19; size: -; J: TRBJ2-2; D: -; CDR3: CASSSGLPANTGELFF; DNA: TGTGCCAGTAGTTCGGGACTTCCGGCGAACACCGGGGAGCTGTTTTTT
V: TRBV30; size: -; J: TRBJ2-1; D: TRBD2; CDR3: CASTTGTSNNEQFF; DNA: TGTGCCTCAACCACCGGGACTAGCAACAATGAGCAGTTCTTC
V: TRBV28; size: -; J: TRBJ2-1; D: TRBD2; CDR3: CASGGLIRLAQGGEQFF; DNA: TGTGCCAGCGGGGGATTGATACGACTAGCCCAGGGTGGGGAGCAGTTCTTC
V: TRBV7-9; size: -; J: TRBJ1-4; D: TRBD1; CDR3: CASSPGTGNEKLFF; DNA: TGTGCCAGCAGCCCCGGGACAGGGAATGAAAAACTGTTTTTT
V: TRBV4-2; size: few; J: TRBJ2-7; D: -; CDR3: CASSQDEGSTYEQYF; DNA: TGTGCCAGCAGCCAAGACGAAGGTAGCACTTACGAGCAGTACTTC